A selection of T cell receptor beta chains follows, all from one sample in a study of PD-1 blockade in classical Hodgkin lymphoma. Measured with immunoSEQ multiplex PCR; TCRdb has only the in-frame clones, and not every one. The sample holds 40,000 to 45,000 clones, around four fifths seen once. This sample comprised peripheral blood mononuclear cells (PBMCs), obtained at baseline. The receptors come from a human donor with classical Hodgkin lymphoma. CDR3s include the opening cysteine and the closing phenylalanine or tryptophan. Each record gives: J gene, D gene, V gene, clone size, CDR3 DNA, CDR3 protein. The D gene is left open where the match is weak. Expanded clones get a size class; other rows say once, few or many, or leave the size out.

j_gene: TRBJ2-3
d_gene: TRBD2
v_gene: TRBV15
abundance: -
CDR3nt: TGTGCCACCAGCAGTAATAGCGGGGCGAGCACAGATACGCAGTATTTT
CDR3aa: CATSSNSGASTDTQYF

j_gene: TRBJ2-1
d_gene: TRBD1
v_gene: TRBV7-9
abundance: -
CDR3nt: TGTGCCAGCAGCCCAGGGGGCAGTCGCTCCTACAATGAGCAGTTCTTC
CDR3aa: CASSPGGSRSYNEQFF

j_gene: TRBJ1-2
d_gene: -
v_gene: TRBV7-2
abundance: -
CDR3nt: TGTGCCAGCAGCTTGGGGGGCCCGAATGGCTACACCTTC
CDR3aa: CASSLGGPNGYTF

j_gene: TRBJ2-7
d_gene: TRBD1
v_gene: TRBV19
abundance: -
CDR3nt: TGTGCCAGTCGACAGGGGCGACTTGGGGAGCAGTACTTC
CDR3aa: CASRQGRLGEQYF

j_gene: TRBJ1-1
d_gene: TRBD1
v_gene: TRBV27
abundance: -
CDR3nt: TGTGCCAGCAGTCCAGGGGGCGGCACTGAAGCTTTCTTT
CDR3aa: CASSPGGGTEAFF

j_gene: TRBJ2-3
d_gene: -
v_gene: TRBV5-1
abundance: once
CDR3nt: TGCGCCAGCAGCTTGGAGGGGGGCTTAGGAGATACGCAGTATTTT
CDR3aa: CASSLEGGLGDTQYF

j_gene: TRBJ2-7
d_gene: TRBD1
v_gene: TRBV6-6
abundance: -
CDR3nt: TGTGCCAGCAGTTACGGGACAGGGGCCTACGAGCAGTACTTC
CDR3aa: CASSYGTGAYEQYF

j_gene: TRBJ1-5
d_gene: TRBD1
v_gene: TRBV2
abundance: -
CDR3nt: TGTGCCAGCAAGGGTGAAGGGGGCCTCAATCAGCCCCAGCATTTT
CDR3aa: CASKGEGGLNQPQHF

j_gene: TRBJ1-1
d_gene: -
v_gene: TRBV27
abundance: -
CDR3nt: TGTGCCAGCATCCTAACGCAGGGTGGTAACACTGAAGCTTTCTTT
CDR3aa: CASILTQGGNTEAFF

j_gene: TRBJ2-5
d_gene: -
v_gene: TRBV27
abundance: -
CDR3nt: TGTGCCAGCAGTCCACGGCCTGGGTCTGGAGAGAGAGAGACCCAGTACTTC
CDR3aa: CASSPRPGSGERETQYF

j_gene: TRBJ2-7
d_gene: TRBD1
v_gene: TRBV6-5
abundance: -
CDR3nt: TGTGCCAGCAGCCTACCGGGACAGGGTGTTTACGAGCAGTACTTC
CDR3aa: CASSLPGQGVYEQYF

j_gene: TRBJ1-4
d_gene: TRBD1
v_gene: TRBV18
abundance: -
CDR3nt: TGTGCCAGCTCGCGCTATGGACAGGGGGCTACTAATGAAAAACTGTTTTTT
CDR3aa: CASSRYGQGATNEKLFF

j_gene: TRBJ2-2
d_gene: -
v_gene: TRBV19
abundance: -
CDR3nt: TGTGCCAGTACCCCCACAGGGACCGTCACCGGGGAGCTGTTTTTT
CDR3aa: CASTPTGTVTGELFF

j_gene: TRBJ2-1
d_gene: -
v_gene: TRBV10-3
abundance: -
CDR3nt: TGTGCCATCACCCTCAAGGAGGGGTCGGAGGGTGAGCAGTTCTTC
CDR3aa: CAITLKEGSEGEQFF

j_gene: TRBJ2-3
d_gene: -
v_gene: TRBV28
abundance: -
CDR3nt: TGTGCCAGCAGTTTGTCCGGGGAAGGCTCCTGGGGAGATACGCAGTATTTT
CDR3aa: CASSLSGEGSWGDTQYF

j_gene: TRBJ1-4
d_gene: TRBD1
v_gene: TRBV18
abundance: few
CDR3nt: TGTGCCAGCTCGACAGGGGTCGAGACTAATGAAAAACTGTTTTTT
CDR3aa: CASSTGVETNEKLFF

j_gene: TRBJ2-1
d_gene: TRBD2
v_gene: TRBV4-3
abundance: -
CDR3nt: TGCGCCAGCAGCCAAGGGGCTAGCGGGACCCACAATGAGCAGTTCTTC
CDR3aa: CASSQGASGTHNEQFF

j_gene: TRBJ2-7
d_gene: -
v_gene: TRBV5-1
abundance: -
CDR3nt: TGCGCCAGCAGCTTGGGTGGGACGTACTCCTACGAGCAGTACTTC
CDR3aa: CASSLGGTYSYEQYF

j_gene: TRBJ2-3
d_gene: -
v_gene: TRBV4-3
abundance: -
CDR3nt: TGCGCCAGCAGCCAAGATGGCACCCGCACAGATACGCAGTATTTT
CDR3aa: CASSQDGTRTDTQYF

j_gene: TRBJ1-5
d_gene: -
v_gene: TRBV19
abundance: -
CDR3nt: TGTGCCAGTAGTATCCCAGTGGACTATAGCAATCAGCCCCAGCATTTT
CDR3aa: CASSIPVDYSNQPQHF

j_gene: TRBJ2-7
d_gene: -
v_gene: TRBV7-2
abundance: -
CDR3nt: TGTGCCAGCAGCAACCCAGCAGGGGCGGGGGAGCAGTACTTC
CDR3aa: CASSNPAGAGEQYF

j_gene: TRBJ2-7
d_gene: TRBD1
v_gene: TRBV7-8
abundance: -
CDR3nt: TGTGCCAGCAGCTTAGCGACAGGGTCTAATACTGAGGGCTACGAGCAGTACTTC
CDR3aa: CASSLATGSNTEGYEQYF

j_gene: TRBJ2-2
d_gene: -
v_gene: TRBV11-2
abundance: -
CDR3nt: TGTGCCAGCTCGGGACTCCTCAGCGGGGAGCTGTTTTTT
CDR3aa: CASSGLLSGELFF

j_gene: TRBJ1-6
d_gene: -
v_gene: TRBV4-3
abundance: -
CDR3nt: TGCGCCAGCAGCCAAGATCCCAGGGATTCACCCCTCCACTTT
CDR3aa: CASSQDPRDSPLHF

j_gene: TRBJ1-4
d_gene: TRBD1
v_gene: TRBV7-8
abundance: -
CDR3nt: TGTGCCAGCAGCGGACAGGGGGCCGGTAATGAAAAACTGTTTTTT
CDR3aa: CASSGQGAGNEKLFF

j_gene: TRBJ2-5
d_gene: -
v_gene: TRBV5-4
abundance: -
CDR3nt: TGTGCCAGCAGCTTCGGGGGAATGGAAGAGACCCAGTACTTC
CDR3aa: CASSFGGMEETQYF

j_gene: TRBJ2-1
d_gene: -
v_gene: TRBV5-4
abundance: once
CDR3nt: TGTGCCAGCAGCTTGGATGTCAGCTACAATGAGCAGTTCTTC
CDR3aa: CASSLDVSYNEQFF

j_gene: TRBJ2-3
d_gene: -
v_gene: TRBV5-4
abundance: few
CDR3nt: TGTGCCAGCAGCTCCAGGGATTATACGCAGTATTTT
CDR3aa: CASSSRDYTQYF

j_gene: TRBJ2-7
d_gene: -
v_gene: TRBV5-4
abundance: -
CDR3nt: TGTGCCAGCAGCTTGGACTGGAGCGGCGAGCAGTACTTC
CDR3aa: CASSLDWSGEQYF

j_gene: TRBJ2-3
d_gene: -
v_gene: TRBV4-1
abundance: -
CDR3nt: TGCGCCAGCACCCAGGTTGACGGCACAGATACGCAGTATTTT
CDR3aa: CASTQVDGTDTQYF